The rows below give T cell receptor beta chains drawn from one sample of a study of cytomegalovirus exposure and HLA in healthy donors. Here immunoSEQ multiplex PCR was the method, and the copy in TCRdb shows in-frame clones only, minus some. The table includes approximately 220,000 clones, 76% detected once. Sequenced material: PBMCs. The receptors come from a man aged 18 to 30 in good health and CMV-seronegative. The CDR3 runs from the conserved cysteine through the conserved F or W. A D gene is named only where the DNA matches it firmly. Only part of the rows carry a size: once, few, many, or a class if the clone is expanded.

clone size	J gene	D gene	V gene	CDR3 protein	CDR3 DNA
few	TRBJ1-2	.	TRBV12-5	CASGLVPGGTNYGYTF	TGTGCTAGTGGTTTGGTTCCGGGAGGTACTAACTATGGCTACACCTTC
.	TRBJ1-2	.	TRBV30	CAWSVSGLLNYGYTF	TGTGCCTGGAGTGTATCAGGCCTCCTGAACTATGGCTACACCTTC
few	TRBJ2-1	.	TRBV2	CASSEASPYNEQFF	TGTGCCAGCAGTGAAGCGAGCCCGTACAATGAGCAGTTCTTC
.	TRBJ2-1	TRBD1	TRBV2	CASSPTGREYNEQFF	TGTGCCAGCAGTCCGACAGGGAGAGAGTACAATGAGCAGTTCTTC
.	TRBJ2-5	TRBD2	TRBV10-1	CASSDGLAGQETQYF	TGCGCCAGCAGCGACGGACTAGCGGGACAAGAGACCCAGTACTTC
.	TRBJ1-3	.	TRBV10-1	CASPEYSGNTIYF	TGCGCCAGCCCCGAGTACTCTGGAAACACCATATATTTT
.	TRBJ2-7	.	TRBV2	CASSEKVRVYEQYF	TGTGCCAGCAGTGAAAAGGTGAGGGTCTACGAGCAGTACTTC
.	TRBJ2-5	TRBD1	TRBV14	CASSSRTGRETQYF	TGTGCCAGCAGCTCCCGGACAGGGAGAGAGACCCAGTACTTC
.	TRBJ1-3	TRBD1	TRBV28	CACRWDRAGNTIYF	TGTGCCTGCCGCTGGGACAGGGCCGGAAACACCATATATTTT
few	TRBJ2-7	TRBD2	TRBV13	CASSPLSGRLGYEQYF	TGTGCCAGCAGCCCACTTAGCGGGAGATTAGGTTACGAGCAGTACTTC
.	TRBJ2-7	.	TRBV6-4	CASSLGWGSYEQYF	TGTGCCAGCAGTCTAGGGTGGGGCTCCTACGAGCAGTACTTC
once	TRBJ2-1	TRBD2	TRBV7-9	CASSLGTSGRVDEQFF	TGTGCCAGCAGCTTAGGGACTAGCGGGAGGGTCGATGAGCAGTTCTTC
.	TRBJ1-1	.	TRBV5-1	CASSLKQGSNTEAFF	TGCGCCAGCAGCTTGAAACAGGGCTCGAACACTGAAGCTTTCTTT
.	TRBJ2-7	TRBD1	TRBV5-1	CARKMGQDLYEQYF	TGCGCCAGGAAAATGGGACAGGACTTATACGAGCAGTACTTC
.	TRBJ2-7	.	TRBV7-3	CASSSTLLGKRRSVQYF	TGTGCCAGCAGCTCTACGTTACTAGGGAAGAGGAGGTCAGTGCAGTACTTC
.	TRBJ2-2	.	TRBV5-4	CASSLVGGSNTGELFF	TGTGCCAGCAGCCTCGTTGGGGGGTCGAACACCGGGGAGCTGTTTTTT
.	TRBJ1-2	.	TRBV30	CAWSVEAAYGYTF	TGTGCCTGGAGTGTAGAGGCGGCTTACGGCTACACCTTC
.	TRBJ1-5	.	TRBV6-5	CASSLLARPQHF	TGTGCCAGCAGTCTGCTAGCTAGGCCCCAGCATTTT
.	TRBJ1-2	TRBD1	TRBV20-1	CSARDRGAHTF	TGCAGTGCTAGAGACAGGGGGGCCCACACCTTC
.	TRBJ2-1	.	TRBV4-1	CASSQDRGRYYNEQFF	TGCGCCAGCAGCCAAGATCGGGGAAGGTACTACAATGAGCAGTTCTTC
.	TRBJ1-4	TRBD1	TRBV7-2	CASSPRLTGAREKLFF	TGTGCCAGCAGCCCAAGACTGACAGGGGCTCGTGAAAAACTGTTTTTT
.	TRBJ1-1	.	TRBV19	CASSPQGRTEAFF	TGTGCCAGTAGCCCGCAGGGGCGGACTGAAGCTTTCTTT
.	TRBJ2-7	TRBD1	TRBV29-1	CSVDRRTGIYEQYF	TGCAGCGTTGATCGCCGGACAGGTATCTACGAGCAGTACTTC
.	TRBJ1-3	.	TRBV4-2	CASSPSGVTGNTIYF	TGTGCCAGCAGCCCCTCCGGGGTAACTGGAAACACCATATATTTT
once	TRBJ2-1	.	TRBV11-3	CASSPGGNYNEQFF	TGTGCCAGCAGCCCAGGGGGGAACTACAATGAGCAGTTCTTC
.	TRBJ2-3	.	TRBV5-4	CASSSLGQYTDTQYF	TGTGCCAGCAGCTCCCTCGGACAGTACACAGATACGCAGTATTTT
.	TRBJ2-7	TRBD2	TRBV2	CASIAGGLYEQYF	TGTGCCAGCATAGCGGGAGGCCTCTACGAGCAGTACTTC
once	TRBJ2-7	.	TRBV5-6	CASSRVREQYF	TGTGCCAGCAGCCGCGTCCGGGAGCAGTACTTC
.	TRBJ2-7	.	TRBV7-2	CASSFFRESREQYF	TGTGCCAGCAGCTTCTTCAGGGAATCTCGCGAGCAGTACTTC
.	TRBJ2-7	.	TRBV29-1	CSVEVLKGGRNEQYF	TGCAGCGTTGAAGTCTTGAAGGGAGGAAGGAACGAGCAGTACTTC
.	TRBJ2-7	TRBD1	TRBV6-5	CASETGVGEQYF	TGTGCCAGCGAGACAGGGGTCGGCGAGCAGTACTTC
few	TRBJ1-2	.	TRBV7-2	CASSRRGGSDYGYTF	TGTGCCAGCAGCAGGAGGGGGGGCTCGGACTATGGCTACACCTTC
.	TRBJ2-5	TRBD2	TRBV5-1	CASSSGLAGVGETQYF	TGCGCCAGCAGCTCGGGACTAGCGGGAGTTGGAGAGACCCAGTACTTC
few	TRBJ1-1	TRBD1	TRBV6-6	CATLSNRGTTEAFF	TGTGCCACCCTTTCCAACAGGGGAACCACTGAAGCTTTCTTT
.	TRBJ1-2	.	TRBV19	CASRGVRGYTF	TGTGCCAGTAGAGGGGTCCGCGGCTACACCTTC
.	TRBJ2-3	TRBD2	TRBV18	CASSPMGGNTDTQYF	TGTGCCAGCTCCCCCATGGGGGGGAACACAGATACGCAGTATTTT
.	TRBJ1-3	TRBD1	TRBV5-6	CASSSWTGGFYGNTIYF	TGTGCCAGCAGCTCCTGGACAGGGGGGTTCTATGGAAACACCATATATTTT
.	TRBJ2-5	TRBD2	TRBV5-1	CASSTGLAGHETQYF	TGCGCCAGCAGCACCGGACTAGCGGGACACGAGACCCAGTACTTC
.	TRBJ1-5	.	TRBV10-3	CATDDGDSNQPQHF	TGTGCCACCGACGACGGAGATAGCAATCAGCCCCAGCATTTT
.	TRBJ2-1	TRBD1	TRBV30	CAWSRGVGATGGPLDEQFF	TGTGCCTGGAGTAGGGGTGTGGGCGCGACAGGGGGTCCCTTGGATGAGCAGTTCTTC
few	TRBJ1-1	TRBD1	TRBV5-6	CASTLGDRAYTEAFF	TGTGCCAGCACCCTGGGGGACAGGGCGTACACTGAAGCTTTCTTT
.	TRBJ2-7	.	TRBV2	CARMQGNEQYF	TGTGCCAGGATGCAGGGGAACGAGCAGTACTTC
.	TRBJ1-1	TRBD1	TRBV7-2	CASSSTGGLNTEAFF	TGTGCCAGCAGCTCGACAGGGGGACTGAACACTGAAGCTTTCTTT
.	TRBJ1-1	TRBD1	TRBV5-4	CASSLMGQGARNTEAFF	TGTGCCAGCAGCTTGATGGGACAGGGGGCGCGGAACACTGAAGCTTTCTTT
.	TRBJ1-4	.	TRBV6-5	CASRPRSNEKLFF	TGTGCCAGCCGCCCCAGAAGTAATGAAAAACTGTTTTTT
.	TRBJ1-2	.	TRBV29-1	CSSTSNYGYTF	TGCAGCTCCACTTCTAACTATGGCTACACCTTC
.	TRBJ2-5	TRBD1	TRBV4-2	CASSQDWGQGPETQYF	TGTGCCAGCAGCCAAGATTGGGGACAGGGTCCAGAGACCCAGTACTTC
.	TRBJ2-7	.	TRBV29-1	CSVANYEQYF	TGCAGCGTTGCAAACTACGAGCAGTACTTC
.	TRBJ1-2	.	TRBV9	CASSGGGTRRGYTF	TGTGCCAGCAGCGGCGGTGGCACCCGGCGGGGCTACACCTTC
few	TRBJ1-1	TRBD1	TRBV2	CASQGQMNTEAFF	TGTGCCAGCCAGGGACAGATGAACACTGAAGCTTTCTTT
.	TRBJ2-1	.	TRBV11-2	CASSSSYREPTEQFF	TGTGCCAGCAGCTCCTCCTACCGGGAGCCCACTGAGCAGTTCTTC
few	TRBJ2-1	.	TRBV30	CAWSVLSESEQFF	TGTGCCTGGAGTGTACTCTCCGAGAGTGAGCAGTTCTTC
.	TRBJ2-7	.	TRBV2	CASRPAGASTYEQYF	TGTGCCAGCAGGCCCGCTGGAGCCAGCACCTACGAGCAGTACTTC
few	TRBJ2-7	.	TRBV10-1	CASSEGVGGSYEQYF	TGCGCCAGCAGTGAAGGGGTAGGCGGCTCCTACGAGCAGTACTTC
.	TRBJ1-1	.	TRBV7-3	CASSSIAGYEAFF	TGTGCCAGCAGCTCGATTGCGGGGTATGAAGCTTTCTTT
.	TRBJ2-7	.	TRBV5-1	CASSAMDRGLAEQYF	TGCGCCAGCAGCGCTATGGACAGGGGACTAGCGGAGCAGTACTTC
.	TRBJ2-5	TRBD1	TRBV6-5	CASSYGTGEETQYF	TGTGCCAGCAGTTACGGGACAGGCGAAGAGACCCAGTACTTC